This T cell receptor beta chain was retrieved from a study of T-cell memory formation after mild COVID-19. About the study: Most TCR clusters belonged to a single donor. Study-level findings and limits: Clonal second-wave expansions that peaked on day 37 had unconfirmed SARS-CoV-2 specificity. Among CD4+ contracting clones, most were CM and EM, and CD8+ ones EMRA.

The CDR3 is 16 residues long. V gave up 6 bases and J gave up 4 bases; unmatched junction bases: 8. This clonotype was seen many times. Its specificity is unknown. TCRdb re-analysed the 5' RACE reads in MiXCR, keeping a single row per CDR3 protein. The sample lists under 650,000 distinct CDR3 sequences, more than 15% occurring once. The TCR sequence derives from an adult woman who had mild COVID-19 (a few samples of this study predate the infection). Cell type and time point are not known. This chain connects TRBV12-3 or TRBV12-4 to TRBJ1-5; 11 nucleotides line up with TRBD1. Sequencing was performed on PBMCs or a T cell subset sorted from them (not recorded which). The CDR3 loop is CASSYSGTGGNQPQHF. For the CDR3, the DNA is TGTGCCAGCAGCTACTCCGGGACAGGGGGTAATCAGCCCCAGCATTTT.